This is a list of T cell receptor beta chains from one sample in a study of regulatory T cells in long-lasting Graves disease. TCRdb reprocessed the multiplex PCR reads via MiXCR and lists one record per CDR3 protein. Of about 470,000 distinct CDR3 sequences in the sample, less than 25% were seen once. The specimen was peripheral blood mononuclear cells (PBMCs), collected when the disease was refractory, from a patient treated with antithyroid drugs. The receptors come from a female donor with Graves disease. CDR3s include the opening cysteine and the closing phenylalanine or tryptophan. The D gene is left open where the match is weak. Clone size is given for some rows only: seen once, a few or many times, or a class if the clone is expanded.

j_call: TRBJ1-4; clone_size: few; v_call: TRBV5-1; d_call: TRBD1; cdr3_aa: CASSKGQDPPTNEKLFF; cdr3_nt: TGCGCCAGCAGCAAGGGACAGGATCCCCCAACTAATGAAAAACTGTTTTTT
j_call: TRBJ2-7; clone_size: many; v_call: TRBV20-1; d_call: .; cdr3_aa: CSAREWRSGTSSRHSYEQYF; cdr3_nt: TGCAGTGCTAGAGAATGGCGGTCCGGGACATCCTCCCGACATTCGTACGAGCAGTACTTC
j_call: TRBJ2-5; clone_size: many; v_call: TRBV28; d_call: .; cdr3_aa: CASRRLDQETQYF; cdr3_nt: TGTGCCAGCAGACGCCTCGATCAAGAGACCCAGTACTTC
j_call: TRBJ2-7; clone_size: many; v_call: TRBV27; d_call: TRBD1; cdr3_aa: CASSPTGTFYEQYF; cdr3_nt: TGTGCCAGCAGCCCGACAGGGACGTTTTACGAGCAGTACTTC
j_call: TRBJ1-2; clone_size: few; v_call: TRBV29-1; d_call: .; cdr3_aa: CSVEVGVGGYTF; cdr3_nt: TGCAGCGTTGAAGTCGGGGTCGGTGGCTACACCTTC
j_call: TRBJ1-2; clone_size: many; v_call: TRBV28; d_call: .; cdr3_aa: CASSQTGANYGYTF; cdr3_nt: TGTGCCAGCAGCCAGACCGGAGCTAACTATGGCTACACCTTC
j_call: TRBJ2-7; clone_size: .; v_call: TRBV5-1; d_call: .; cdr3_aa: CASSLASTGHEQYF; cdr3_nt: TGCGCCAGCAGCTTGGCCTCTACTGGACACGAGCAGTACTTC
j_call: TRBJ2-7; clone_size: many; v_call: TRBV6-1; d_call: TRBD2; cdr3_aa: CASSKGTTSYEQYF; cdr3_nt: TGTGCCAGCAGTAAAGGGACTACCTCCTACGAGCAGTACTTC
j_call: TRBJ2-2; clone_size: few; v_call: TRBV28; d_call: TRBD2; cdr3_aa: CASRSTRGEVTGELFF; cdr3_nt: TGTGCCAGCAGATCGACCCGGGGGGAGGTCACCGGGGAGCTGTTTTTT
j_call: TRBJ2-5; clone_size: many; v_call: TRBV27; d_call: .; cdr3_aa: CASRSSVGTQYF; cdr3_nt: TGTGCCAGCAGATCGAGCGTCGGGACCCAGTACTTC
j_call: TRBJ1-4; clone_size: many; v_call: TRBV2; d_call: TRBD1; cdr3_aa: CASRGTGGLEKLFF; cdr3_nt: TGTGCCAGCAGGGGGACAGGGGGTTTGGAAAAACTGTTTTTT
j_call: TRBJ2-7; clone_size: many; v_call: TRBV6-5; d_call: .; cdr3_aa: CASSYSYARSYEQYF; cdr3_nt: TGTGCCAGCAGTTACTCGTACGCCCGTTCCTACGAGCAGTACTTC
j_call: TRBJ2-4; clone_size: many; v_call: TRBV24-1; d_call: TRBD1; cdr3_aa: CATSEGTGAKNIQYF; cdr3_nt: TGTGCCACCAGTGAAGGGACAGGGGCCAAAAACATTCAGTACTTC
j_call: TRBJ1-5; clone_size: many; v_call: TRBV27; d_call: .; cdr3_aa: CASSLSRGGQPQHF; cdr3_nt: TGTGCCAGCAGTTTATCCAGGGGAGGGCAGCCCCAGCATTTT
j_call: TRBJ2-7; clone_size: .; v_call: TRBV20-1; d_call: TRBD2; cdr3_aa: CSARGLAVYEQYF; cdr3_nt: TGCAGTGCGAGAGGACTAGCGGTATACGAGCAGTACTTC
j_call: TRBJ2-2; clone_size: .; v_call: TRBV4-2; d_call: .; cdr3_aa: CASSQDMEARGIGGELFF; cdr3_nt: TGTGCCAGCAGCCAAGATATGGAAGCCCGGGGAATTGGCGGGGAGCTGTTTTTT